This T cell receptor beta chain originates from a study of T cell repertoires in cytomegalovirus infection. Overall study: Researchers turned to recently identified HLA-C-restricted CMV epitopes as well as well-studied HLA-B-restricted ones. Public TCR beta signatures indicated both CMV infection and matching HLA type. General observations from the study: In two of eight donors, the top clonotype was HLA-C-restricted CMV-specific.

As concerns this clonotype: Antigen unknown.

MiXCR was run by TCRdb on the reads, yielding one entry per CDR3 protein. The data hold 450,000 to 650,000 distinct CDR3 sequences, with almost 40% observed a single time. From germline, CDR1 is MDHEN and CDR2 SYDVKM. V gave up 4 bases and J gave up 3 bases, with 12 bases separating them. The CDR3 contains 14 residues. J is TRBJ1-2 and V is TRBV28; D is ambiguous. Source: cultured PBMCs, taken from culture after CMV antigen stimulation. The sequence was obtained from a human donor in good health (CMV status not recorded). Some clones in this sample may be carry-over from other donors' samples. The CDR3 region has the DNA TGTGCCAGCAGTTACCCCCGAGGCCACTATGGCTACACCTTC. Residues: CASSYPRGHYGYTF.